Each of the 28 T cell receptor beta chains below was sequenced from the same sample in a study of blood T cell repertoires in COVID-19. Sequencing was performed with immunoSEQ multiplex PCR; in TCRdb, only in-frame clones are kept and a portion is missing. Among some 150,000 clones listed, 60% to 85% were seen once. The sample consisted of peripheral blood. Receptor source: a woman aged 80 or over with active or convalescent COVID-19.

The chain combines TRBV6-5 with TRBJ1-5; 7 bases are shared with TRBD1. Trimming at V came to 2 bases and at J to 6 bases, leaving 7 bases not matched to a gene. Per germline, CDR1 MNHEY and CDR2 SVGAGI. The CDR3 covers 15 residues. CDR3 sequence: CASSYPNTGVQPQHF. The CDR3 DNA sequence: TGTGCCAGCAGTTACCCTAACACAGGGGTTCAGCCCCAGCATTTT.

The chain is built from TRBV6-5 and TRBJ2-3; TRBD2 might be the D (5 bases). This CDR3 has 15 residues. V was shortened by 6 bases and J by 2 bases, with 15 bases between the two germline ends. Germline V gene sequence: CDR1 MNHEY, CDR2 SVGAGI. This CDR3 reads CASRVGLVLTDTQYF. CDR3 sequence (DNA): TGTGCCAGCAGGGTAGGACTCGTTCTCACAGATACGCAGTATTTT.

This chain joins TRBV19 and TRBJ2-3; the match to TRBD2 covers 13 bases. This CDR3 contains 17 residues. Germline CDR1 and CDR2: LNHDA and SQIVND (reference sequence). V lost 5 bases to trimming and J lost 1 base; unmatched junction nucleotides: 6. The CDR3 nucleotides are TGTGCCAGTAGTCCGGGACTAGCGGGGTTTGGCACAGATACGCAGTATTTT. Translated, it gives CASSPGLAGFGTDTQYF.

This clone has only a few counts. The V call is TRBV5-6, the J call TRBJ2-1, with 9 positions matching TRBD2. The CDR3 runs 16 residues. Germline lookup yields CDR1 SGHDT and CDR2 YYEEEE. J lost 4 bases, V lost 4 bases, and 9 bases had no gene match. The CDR3 DNA reads as TGTGCCAGCAGCAACCTTGGCGGGGGGGTGTACAATGAGCAGTTCTTC. It yields the protein CASSNLGGGVYNEQFF.

This chain connects TRBV5-1 to TRBJ2-7; 10 nucleotides agree with TRBD2. V trimming: 3 bases; J trimming: 3 bases; junction bases outside the gene matches: 9. There are 16 residues in the CDR3. Germline-derived CDR1 and CDR2 are SGHRS and YFSETQ. The CDR3 region is CASSSGVAGGFYEQYF. The CDR3 DNA reads as TGCGCCAGCAGCTCCGGAGTAGCGGGGGGTTTCTACGAGCAGTACTTC. The full variable domain, in which reference TRBV5-1 and TRBJ2-7 provide the parts outside the CDR3, is KAGVTQTPRYLIKTRGQQVTLSCSPISGHRSVSWYQQTPGQGLQFLFEYFSETQRNKGNFPGRFSGRQFSNSRSEMNVSTLELGDSALYLCASSSGVAGGFYEQYFGPGTRLTVT.

The chain is built from TRBV9 and TRBJ1-2; the match to TRBD1 covers 11 bases. Germline V gene lookup returns CDR1 SGDLS and CDR2 YYNGEE. The CDR3 is made up of 17 amino acids. Germline trimming cut 4 bases from V and 4 bases from J; bases unmatched to any gene: 12. Here the CDR3 DNA reads TGTGCCAGCAGCCCACTCCAGGGGACAGGGGGAGTCTATGGCTACACCTTC. As protein: CASSPLQGTGGVYGYTF.

This clone has just a few counts. The chain joins TRBV6-2 or TRBV6-3 to TRBJ2-3; 9 bases match TRBD2. The CDR3 extends over 16 amino acids. V shed 2 bases, J shed 4 bases, and the junction held 7 bases outside the gene matches. CDR1 and CDR2 from the germline V gene are MNHEY and SVGEGT. CDR3 nucleotide sequence: TGTGCCAGCAGTTACGTGGCGGGGGGGCTCGCAGATACGCAGTATTTT. Translation: CASSYVAGGLADTQYF.

The chain combines TRBV18 with TRBJ2-3; 8 positions match TRBD2. CDR1 is KGHSH, CDR2 LQKENI, per germline. The CDR3 has 17 residues. V was pared by 3 bases and J by 2 bases, with 10 bases of the junction left unmatched. The CDR3 here is CASSPRMAGGLTDTQYF. Written as DNA, the CDR3 is TGTGCCAGCTCACCCCGCATGGCGGGGGGACTCACAGATACGCAGTATTTT.

The genes are TRBV9 and TRBJ1-2; D perhaps matches TRBD1 (5 bases). The CDR3 runs to 15 residues. V was trimmed by 1 base and J by 5 bases, leaving 15 bases between them. Germline V gene sequence: CDR1 SGDLS, CDR2 YYNGEE. The CDR3 region is CASSVLDRQLYGYTF. CDR3 nucleotides: TGTGCCAGCAGCGTACTAGACAGACAGTTATATGGCTACACCTTC. Full variable domain (missing parts from reference TRBV9 and TRBJ1-2): DSGVTQTPKHLITATGQRVTLRCSPRSGDLSVYWYQQSLDQGLQFLIQYYNGEERAKGNILERFSAQQFPDLHSELNLSSLELGDSALYFCASSVLDRQLYGYTFGSGTRLTVV.

The CDR3 DNA sequence: TGTGCCAGCAGTGAACAGGGGATGGGTGAGCAGTTCTTC. Residues: CASSEQGMGEQFF. The V and J genes are TRBV2 and TRBJ2-1; D might be TRBD1 (6 bases). V lost 2 bases and J lost 9, with 11 bases in between. Germline V gene lookup returns CDR1 SNHLY and CDR2 FYNNEI. The CDR3 totals 13 residues.

Judged by abundance, this clone is medium-sized (0.01 to 0.1%). CDR3 protein: CASSQGGLHEQYF. The CDR3 DNA is TGTGCCAGCAGCCAAGGGGGCTTGCACGAGCAGTACTTC. The V gene is TRBV7-9, the J gene TRBJ2-7; 7 bases match TRBD1. CDR3 size: 13 residues. V shed 5 bases and J 5 bases; nucleotides not matched to a gene: 6. From germline, CDR1 is SEHNR and CDR2 FQNEAQ (reference sequence).

This chain joins TRBV4-2 and TRBJ2-2; perhaps TRBD1 as D (7 bases). Between the trimmed V and J ends, which lost 4 bases and 1 base, there was a span of 13 bases. The CDR3 sequence is 16 residues long. Germline V gene lookup returns CDR1 LGHNA and CDR2 YNFKEQ. The CDR3 DNA reads TGTGCCAGCAGCCTACGGCGGGACAGGAACACCGGGGAGCTGTTTTTT. Translation: CASSLRRDRNTGELFF.

This clone was seen just once. The rearrangement uses TRBV19 and TRBJ1-2, with TRBD1 matching 7 bases. Losses at the gene ends were 3 bases for V and 5 bases for J; bases not matched to a gene: 12. The CDR3 consists of 16 residues. The germline CDR1 and CDR2 sequences are LNHDA and SQIVND (reference sequence). CDR3 sequence: CASSMWRGGDNYGYTF. CDR3 sequence (DNA): TGTGCCAGTAGTATGTGGCGAGGGGGCGATAATTATGGCTACACCTTC.

This clone appeared a single time. The chain combines TRBV7-9 with TRBJ2-7; 10 bases agree with TRBD1. The CDR3 is made up of 14 amino acids. Losses at the gene ends were 5 bases for V and 2 bases for J; bases not matched to a gene: 3. Looked up from germline, CDR1 is SEHNR and CDR2 is FQNEAQ (reference sequence). CDR3 in DNA: TGTGCCAGCAGCCCAGGACAGGGGGCCTACGAGCAGTACTTC. Translated: CASSPGQGAYEQYF.

This chain uses TRBV15 with TRBJ2-7; 10 bases line up with TRBD1. V shed 0 bases and J 4 bases; nucleotides not matched to a gene: 3. The CDR3 sequence is 15 residues long. Per germline, CDR1 LNHNV and CDR2 YYDKDF (reference sequence). In DNA, the CDR3 is TGTGCCACCAGCAGAGAGACAGGGGGCTCTTACGAGCAGTACTTC. This translates into CATSRETGGSYEQYF. The complete variable domain, with remaining parts taken from reference TRBV15 and TRBJ2-7, reads DAMVIQNPRYQVTQFGKPVTLSCSQTLNHNVMYWYQQKSSQAPKLLFHYYDKDFNNEADTPDNFQSRRPNTSFCFLDIRSPGLGDTAMYLCATSRETGGSYEQYFGPGTRLTVT.

The chain has TRBV9 and TRBJ2-3; D gene unclear. Per the germline V gene, CDR1 is SGDLS and CDR2 is YYNGEE. V lost 0 bases and J lost 2, with 4 bases in between. The CDR3 is made up of 13 amino acids. The CDR3 nucleotides read TGTGCCAGCAGCGTAGGTAACACAGATACGCAGTATTTT. As protein: CASSVGNTDTQYF.

V gene TRBV9 combines with J gene TRBJ1-2, with a tentative D call TRBD1 (5 bases). Germline V gives CDR1 SGDLS, CDR2 YYNGEE. Deletions cut 2 bases from V and 8 bases from J, with 10 bases between. This CDR3 has 12 amino acids. The CDR3 reads CASSVAGFGYTF. The CDR3 DNA sequence: TGTGCCAGCAGCGTTGCAGGGTTCGGCTACACCTTC. Together with reference TRBV9 and TRBJ1-2, the CDR3 gives the full variable domain: DSGVTQTPKHLITATGQRVTLRCSPRSGDLSVYWYQQSLDQGLQFLIQYYNGEERAKGNILERFSAQQFPDLHSELNLSSLELGDSALYFCASSVAGFGYTFGSGTRLTVV.

The V gene is TRBV27, the J gene TRBJ1-2; the D gene is possibly TRBD1 (5 bases). CDR1 is MNHEY, CDR2 SMNVEV, per germline (reference sequence). The CDR3 spans 14 residues. Trimming left V 3 bases short and J 7 bases short, with 15 bases between. The CDR3 reads CASSFPRGVGGYTF. For the CDR3, the DNA is TGTGCCAGCAGTTTCCCCCGGGGGGTGGGTGGCTACACCTTC.

V is TRBV7-9 and J is TRBJ2-7; tentatively, D is TRBD1 (6 bases). Germline values: CDR1 SEHNR, CDR2 FQNEAQ (reference sequence). This CDR3 region has 14 residues. Trimming shortened V by 6 bases and J by 2 bases, and 14 bases separated the two germline ends. CDR3 bases: TGTGCCAGCAGTCCACAGGGAAAGCCCTACGAGCAGTACTTC. This encodes CASSPQGKPYEQYF.

The chain recombines TRBV6-5 with TRBJ1-1; no clear D gene. The ends were cut back, 6 bases at V and 1 base at J, with 12 bases in the middle. This CDR3 has 14 amino acids. Germline V gives CDR1 MNHEY, CDR2 SVGAGI. In nucleotides, the CDR3 is TGTGCCAGCAGGAACGGGGAGGGGAACACTGAAGCTTTCTTT. Translated, it gives CASRNGEGNTEAFF.

To note about this clone: A junction end diverges from the germline sequence, so it may reflect a read error. V is TRBV28 and J is TRBJ1-4; D is unclear. Germline V lookup: CDR1 MDHEN, CDR2 SYDVKM. CDR3 length: 12 residues. Here the CDR3 reads CASGRINEILFF. The CDR3 coding sequence is TGTGCCAGCGGCAGAATTAATGAAATACTGTTTTTT.

The genes are TRBV7-8 and TRBJ1-1, with D hard to call. CDR1 and CDR2 (germline): SGHVS, FQNEAQ. The V and J ends lost 5 bases and 6 bases respectively, with 10 bases between them. The CDR3 sequence is 12 residues long. For the CDR3, the DNA is TGTGCCAGCAGCCGAGGGAGGGCTGAAGCTTTCTTT. Amino acids: CASSRGRAEAFF.

This clone was seen a few times. The chain couples TRBV7-2 to TRBJ1-5; 7 positions match TRBD1. The CDR3 covers 14 residues. The trim removed 3 bases at V and 7 bases at J, leaving 6 bases unmatched. Germline CDR1 reads SGHTA; CDR2 reads FQGNSA. In DNA form, the CDR3 reads TGTGCCAGCAGCTTCGGACAGGAAGGACAGCCCCAGCATTTT. Translation gives CASSFGQEGQPQHF.

This clone was counted between two and nine times. This chain joins TRBV4-1 and TRBJ1-2, with a tentative D call TRBD1 (6 bases). CDR1 and CDR2 from the germline V gene are MGHRA and YSYEKL. CDR3 length: 16 amino acids. V shed 8 bases and J shed 4 bases, with 23 bases lying between them. The CDR3 region has the DNA TGCGCCAGCCGAAACATGGGGGCAGGAAAGCCCTATGGCTACACCTTC. This codes for CASRNMGAGKPYGYTF.

The chain recombines TRBV7-2 with TRBJ2-1; the match to TRBD2 covers 12 bases. Germline V gene lookup returns CDR1 SGHTA and CDR2 FQGNSA. V lost 1 base and J lost 4; bases outside the gene matches: 5. The CDR3 is made up of 17 amino acids. CDR3 nucleotides: TGTGCCAGCAGCTTAGTGGCTAGCGGGGGGGCGTACAATGAGCAGTTCTTC. Encoded protein: CASSLVASGGAYNEQFF.

The J gene is TRBJ1-1, the V gene TRBV19; D unclear. V was clipped by 3 bases and J by 3 bases, with 14 bases between them. Germline V gene sequence: CDR1 LNHDA, CDR2 SQIVND (reference sequence). This CDR3 has 15 residues. The CDR3 DNA is TGTGCCAGTAGTATTTCTCAAAGGAGGGACACTGAAGCTTTCTTT. Its protein is CASSISQRRDTEAFF. Variable domain in full (rest from reference TRBV19 and TRBJ1-1): DGGITQSPKYLFRKEGQNVTLSCEQNLNHDAMYWYRQDPGQGLRLIYYSQIVNDFQKGDIAEGYSVSREKKESFPLTVTSAQKNPTAFYLCASSISQRRDTEAFFGQGTRLTVV.

V gene TRBV9 combines with J gene TRBJ2-2; tentative D call: TRBD1 (5 bases). Germline-derived CDR1 and CDR2 are SGDLS and YYNGEE. The CDR3 spans 13 residues. Trimming cost V 6 bases and J 1 base, with 7 bases left between them. CDR3 protein: CASTDRNTGELFF. The CDR3 region has the DNA TGTGCCAGCACCGACAGGAACACCGGGGAGCTGTTTTTT. The complete variable domain, with remaining parts taken from reference TRBV9 and TRBJ2-2, reads DSGVTQTPKHLITATGQRVTLRCSPRSGDLSVYWYQQSLDQGLQFLIQYYNGEERAKGNILERFSAQQFPDLHSELNLSSLELGDSALYFCASTDRNTGELFFGEGSRLTVL.

The chain carries TRBV11-2 and TRBJ2-1; the match to TRBD1 covers 9 bases. V lost 2 bases, J lost 3 bases, and 5 bases stayed unmatched. The CDR3 consists of 16 residues. Germline V gene lookup returns CDR1 SGHAT and CDR2 FQNNGV. The CDR3 is CASSLTGTGYYNEQFF. The CDR3 DNA is TGTGCCAGCAGCTTAACCGGGACAGGGTACTACAATGAGCAGTTCTTC.